The T cell receptor beta chain described here comes from a study of somatic mutations in cytotoxic T cells in rheumatoid arthritis. Study-level results: Measurement of CD8+ T-cell clonality revealed no significant difference between rheumatoid arthritis patients and age-matched healthy controls. For patients with rheumatoid arthritis, CD8+ clonality went up with age, while healthy controls showed no such change.

Per germline, CDR1 MDHEN and CDR2 SYDVKM. The CDR3 consists of 13 residues. Trimming took 9 bases from V and 3 from J, leaving 9 bases between them. Purity of the CD4+ and CD8+ cells, isolated by positive magnetic bead selection, was checked by flow cytometry. Data came from immunoSEQ multiplex PCR; TCRdb stores just in-frame clones and leaves some out. The table has roughly 13,000 clones, over 80% seen once. A single count supports this clone. Antigen unknown. The chain employs TRBV28 and TRBJ1-6, with a weak D call TRBD1 (5 bases). This clonotype was obtained from an adult with rheumatoid arthritis. Input material: CD8+ T cells sorted from blood. The CDR3: CASTGIYNSPLHF. The CDR3 coding sequence is TGTGCCAGTACAGGAATCTATAATTCACCCCTCCACTTT.